This T cell receptor beta chain was documented in a study of blood T cell repertoires in COVID-19. Overall study context: T cells, B-cell-depleted T cells, or PBMCs provided the cDNA or gDNA that served as material.

Here immunoSEQ multiplex PCR was the method, and the copy in TCRdb shows in-frame clones only, minus some. The table includes roughly 190,000 clones, 65% to 85% detected once. J was trimmed by 1 base and V by 1 base; bases with no gene match: 5. CDR1 SGHDT and CDR2 YYEEEE come from the germline V gene. The CDR3 totals 15 residues. The clonotype comes from a man between 50 and 59 years old with active or convalescent COVID-19. Specimen: peripheral blood. The chain recombines TRBV5-6 with TRBJ2-7; TRBD2 agrees at 7 bases. DNA of the CDR3: TGTGCCAGCAGCTTGTGGCGGGGGATATCCTACGAGCAGTACTTC. This translates into CASSLWRGISYEQYF.